A selection of T cell receptor beta chains follows, all from one sample in a study of CD8 T cells in Susac syndrome. One entry per CDR3 protein, called by TCRdb with MiXCR from the immunoSEQ multiplex PCR reads. The data contain about 100,000 distinct CDR3 sequences, 95% of them singletons. Source material: CD8+ T cells from PBMCs. Receptor source: a human donor with Susac syndrome. Both conserved end residues are part of each CDR3. Fields, in order: CDR3 protein, V gene.

CASSQDRAGWNTEAFF | TRBV4-1
CASSTQGASQPQHF | TRBV7-2
CASTLPGTANEQFF | TRBV5-1
CSARDQGTGDTGELFF | TRBV20-1
CASSQESTRAQYF | TRBV4-2
CASSSNKDTQYF | TRBV7-9
CASRQDRGYGYTF | TRBV19
CSAGGQVAETQYF | TRBV29-1
CASSRGGDGYTF | TRBV7-2
CASSGGGSSYNEQFF | TRBV9
CASSPTTTQETQYF | TRBV18
CASSWGRSNQPQHF | TRBV12-3/TRBV12-4
CASSLEGHLNNEQFF | TRBV7-8
CASSTTGGGEAFF | TRBV12-3/TRBV12-4
CSATPGLEFTDTQYF | TRBV20-1
CASSQGTSGAQETQYF | TRBV3-1
CASTKLLDYPQGAFF | TRBV6-1
CAITDREEQYF | TRBV10-3
CASSFWEGGNTQYF | TRBV7-9
CASSSLPDRSQLFF | TRBV7-6
CASSLSTAQETQYF | TRBV27
CSVEGRGGNTIYF | TRBV29-1
CASSRASGRSTYNEQFF | TRBV10-2
CSAGAGGLSYNEQFF | TRBV20-1
CATSRDLGLAENNEQFF | TRBV15
CATSDPAPGQEAEQYF | TRBV24-1
CASTPEGNEQFF | TRBV25-1
CASSVTHGELFF | TRBV9
CASAPGQEYGYTF | TRBV6-5
CATSTTNSPLHF | TRBV15
CSGGGGNTIYF | TRBV29-1
CASGGGDAGQPQHF | TRBV9
CASSLQDRRTEAFF | TRBV7-8
CATSQASGEQYF | TRBV15
CSALLRGPYEQYF | TRBV20-1
CASSRQAGYNEQFF | TRBV18
CASSSRTAETQYF | TRBV28
CASSPGTATGELFF | TRBV7-9
CASSFSSGANTGELFF | TRBV11-2
CATSNRDEQFF | TRBV15
CASSRTSGLYNEQFF | TRBV19
CASSSLASGSSYNEQFF | TRBV7-9
CASRMGQTYQETQYF | TRBV6-1
CASSPTIEQPQHF | TRBV18
CASSLNPQGNTEAFF | TRBV13
CASSLTGYGYTF | TRBV28
CATGSPGRGEQFF | TRBV24-1
CASSLQGGQPQHF | TRBV5-6
CASSWDNTGELFF | TRBV6-1
CSARLADRFNEQFF | TRBV20-1
CASSQRPWAPYNEQFF | TRBV3-1
CASSAQALNTEAFF | TRBV9
CASSFGEPREQFF | TRBV12-3/TRBV12-4